These 22 T cell receptor beta chains share one sample of origin, sequenced in a study of Tregs in tolerant kidney transplant recipients. Related graft donors supplied nonmyeloablative bone marrow transplants, and mixed chimerism was transient. Some clones are missing from TCRdb's copy, which holds only in-frame ones; the method was immunoSEQ multiplex PCR. The table shows about 64,000 clones, with around 87% occurring only once. This material consisted of CD4+ T cells from blood (PBMCs), taken 6 months after the transplant. These receptors came from a human patient who received a combined kidney and bone marrow transplant. Part of the T cells may come from the graft donor.

Concerning this clone: Other DNA sequences in this specimen translate into the identical CDR3. The chain employs TRBV6-6 and TRBJ1-2; perhaps TRBD1 as D (6 bases). The length of the CDR3 is 14 residues. The ends were cut back, 4 bases at V and 6 bases at J, with 15 bases in the middle. Germline V gene lookup returns CDR1 MNHNY and CDR2 SVGAGI (reference sequence). In nucleotides, the CDR3 is TGTGCCAGCAGTTCCGGCCGGGGGGGCCATGGCTACACCTTC. This gives the protein CASSSGRGGHGYTF.

The rearrangement links TRBV5-4 to TRBJ2-7, with 7 bases matching TRBD2. CDR1 and CDR2 from the germline V gene are SGHNT and YYREEE (reference sequence). V trimming: 2 bases; J trimming: 0 bases; junction bases outside the gene matches: 14. The CDR3 spans 18 residues. The CDR3, as DNA: TGTGCCAGCAGCTTAGCAGTTTCGCAGGGAGGGCGCTCCTACGAGCAGTACTTC. This codes for CASSLAVSQGGRSYEQYF.

The chain recombines TRBV10-3 with TRBJ2-3; D possibly corresponds to TRBD1 (7 bases). Germline CDR1 ENHRY, CDR2 SYGVKD. Trimming took off 6 bases at V and 6 bases at J, with 22 bases between the two ends. The CDR3 is 16 residues long. For the CDR3, the DNA is TGTGCCATCAGCCCCCCCCAGGGGGGAAGTCTCGATACGCAGTATTTT. Amino acids: CAISPPQGGSLDTQYF.

This chain links TRBV10-3 with TRBJ2-3; D may be TRBD2 (5 bases). The CDR3 is 13 residues long. Germline loops: CDR1 ENHRY, CDR2 SYGVKD. V lost 5 bases and J 2 bases, leaving 8 bases between the germline ends. CDR3 sequence (DNA): TGTGCCATCAGTCGCGGGTCCACAGATACGCAGTATTTT. This sequence encodes CAISRGSTDTQYF.

The gene calls are TRBV5-4 and TRBJ2-7; 7 nucleotides agree with TRBD2. This CDR3 has 16 amino acids. Germline trimming cut 3 bases from V and 0 bases from J; bases unmatched to any gene: 9. The germline V gene has CDR1 SGHNT and CDR2 YYREEE (reference sequence). CDR3 coding DNA: TGTGCCAGCAGCTCTTGGGGGGGGAAGAGCTCCTACGAGCAGTACTTC. This encodes CASSSWGGKSSYEQYF.

This clone was counted a single time. J is TRBJ2-1 and V is TRBV9, with a weak D call TRBD2 (5 bases). The length of the CDR3 is 15 residues. CDR1 is SGDLS, CDR2 YYNGEE, per germline. V dropped 0 bases and J dropped 8 bases, with 15 bases sitting between them. The CDR3 nucleotides read TGTGCCAGCAGCGTAGATCCAGGAGGTTGGGATGAGCAGTTCTTC. Protein product: CASSVDPGGWDEQFF.

This rearrangement joins TRBV7-2 to TRBJ2-7; 8 bases agree with TRBD2. With 5 bases clipped from V and 4 bases from J, the junction kept 7 bases outside the gene matches. The CDR3 is 14 residues long. The germline gives CDR1 SGHTA, CDR2 FQGNSA. CDR3 nucleotide sequence: TGTGCCAGCAGCAAAACTAGCGGCCCTTACGAGCAGTACTTC. Its protein is CASSKTSGPYEQYF.

V and J are TRBV7-2 and TRBJ2-1; D remains ambiguous. CDR3 size: 17 residues. Trimming took off 2 bases at V and 0 bases at J, with 14 bases between the two ends. In germline, CDR1 is SGHTA, CDR2 FQGNSA. The CDR3 DNA is TGTGCCAGCAGCTTAAGATTCGGGTTCAGCTCCTACAATGAGCAGTTCTTC. The encoded protein is CASSLRFGFSSYNEQFF.

This chain joins TRBV7-2 and TRBJ2-1; 8 positions agree with TRBD1. Germline assignment: CDR1 SGHTA and CDR2 FQGNSA. The CDR3 has 17 residues. V shed 2 bases, J shed 1 base, and the junction held 7 bases outside the gene matches. In DNA form, the CDR3 reads TGTGCCAGCAGCTTAAGACCAGGGGGCGCGTCCTACAATGAGCAGTTCTTC. Its translation is CASSLRPGGASYNEQFF.

The count of this clone is one. The chain has TRBV18 and TRBJ2-1; 8 bases match TRBD2. Trimming cost V 3 bases and J 8 bases; bases outside gene matches: 9. The CDR3 spans 15 residues. Germline values: CDR1 KGHSH, CDR2 LQKENI. The chain's CDR3 is CASSPFSGASDEQFF. In DNA form, the CDR3 reads TGTGCCAGCTCACCGTTTAGCGGGGCCTCCGATGAGCAGTTCTTC.

This CDR3 reads CASTTGGSTQYF. CDR3 nucleotide sequence: TGTGCCAGCACAACAGGGGGGAGTACGCAGTATTTT. V usage is TRBV27 and J usage is TRBJ2-3, with 8 bases lining up with TRBD1. This CDR3 has 12 residues. Germline V CDR1 and CDR2: MNHEY, SMNVEV (reference sequence). The V gene end was trimmed by 7 bases and the J gene end by 8 bases; junction bases not matched to a gene: 5.

This chain connects TRBV6-6 to TRBJ2-1; 8 positions agree with TRBD1. V dropped 8 bases and J dropped 7; count of bases not matched to a gene: 13. CDR1 is MNHNY and CDR2 is SVGAGI in the germline V gene (reference sequence). This CDR3 region has 15 residues. CDR3 in DNA: TGTGCCAGCCGAAACAGGGGGAATCTGATAAATGAGCAGTTCTTC. Amino acids: CASRNRGNLINEQFF.

The sample holds one count of this clone. V is TRBV2 and J is TRBJ2-7; D gene unclear. This CDR3 has 12 residues. V dropped 10 bases and J dropped 4 bases, with 14 bases sitting between them. Germline V gives CDR1 SNHLY, CDR2 FYNNEI. CDR3 loop: CATRNGVYEQYF. DNA for the CDR3: TGTGCCACCCGCAACGGAGTATACGAGCAGTACTTC. Using reference TRBV2 and TRBJ2-7 for the parts outside the CDR3, the full variable domain is EPEVTQTPSHQVTQMGQEVILRCVPISNHLYFYWYRQILGQKVEFLVSFYNNEISEKSEIFDDQFSVERPDGSNFTLKIRSTKLEDSAMYFCATRNGVYEQYFGPGTRLTVT.

On this clone itself: The same CDR3 arises from other DNA sequences in this sample as well. V usage is TRBV18 and J usage is TRBJ2-2; a possible D gene is TRBD2 (6 bases). CDR3 length: 17 residues. Deletions cut 2 bases from V and 0 bases from J, with 13 bases between. Germline V gene lookup returns CDR1 KGHSH and CDR2 LQKENI. CDR3 nucleotide sequence: TGTGCCAGCTCACCAAGGATTGGGGGGACGAACACCGGGGAGCTGTTTTTT. It specifies CASSPRIGGTNTGELFF. Together with reference TRBV18 and TRBJ2-2, the CDR3 gives the full variable domain: NAGVMQNPRHLVRRRGQEARLRCSPMKGHSHVYWYRQLPEEGLKFMVYLQKENIIDESGMPKERFSAEFPKEGPSILRIQQVVRGDSAAYFCASSPRIGGTNTGELFFGEGSRLTVL.

The rearrangement uses TRBV7-9 and TRBJ1-5; D gene unclear. Trimming stripped 1 base from V and 7 bases from J, with 14 bases between. The CDR3 loop spans 15 amino acids. Germline V CDR1 and CDR2: SEHNR, FQNEAQ (reference sequence). The CDR3 nucleotides are TGTGCCAGCAGCTTAGGAAAACCCTCCAGGCAGCCCCAGCATTTT. Translation gives CASSLGKPSRQPQHF.

This clone was found a few times. No conserved phenylalanine or tryptophan is present at the end of the CDR3, so a read error is the likely explanation. It is unclear where the CDR3 begins or ends on the DNA, so no DNA is shown, and the CDR3 is as TCRdb lists it. This sequence joins TRBV29-1 and TRBJ2-7; the table gives TRBD2 as D, unverified against the DNA. Termini included, the CDR3 measures 12 amino acids. Per germline, CDR1 SQVTM and CDR2 ANQGSEA. The CDR3 sequence: CSVLTPTSGTHH.

This chain joins TRBV19 and TRBJ1-5; D gene ambiguous. Trimming pared 5 bases from V and 4 bases from J, leaving 6 bases between. The CDR3 loop spans 12 amino acids. Germline CDR1 reads LNHDA; CDR2 reads SQIVND (reference sequence). This CDR3 is CASSLRNQPQHF. The CDR3 bases are TGTGCCAGTAGTCTACGTAATCAGCCCCAGCATTTT.

The chain links TRBV7-2 to TRBJ1-5; D may be TRBD1 (5 bases). CDR1 and CDR2 from the germline V gene are SGHTA and FQGNSA. V lost 4 bases, J lost 8 bases, and 15 bases lay in between. CDR3 length: 14 residues. CDR3: CASSSDPTEKPQHF. CDR3 nucleotides: TGTGCCAGCAGCTCGGATCCGACAGAGAAGCCCCAGCATTTT.

The chain combines TRBV4-2 with TRBJ2-2; no definite D call. V was shortened by 0 bases and J by 1 base, with 12 bases between the two germline ends. The CDR3 is 17 residues long. Germline loops: CDR1 LGHNA, CDR2 YNFKEQ. The chain's CDR3 is CASSQDPIGGNTGELFF. The CDR3 DNA reads as TGTGCCAGCAGCCAAGATCCGATCGGCGGGAACACCGGGGAGCTGTTTTTT.

This clone is a singleton in its sample. Written as DNA, the CDR3 is TGTGCCATCAGTGAACATGCCGGGACTAGCGGGATGAATGAGCAGTTCTTC. Translating gives CAISEHAGTSGMNEQFF. This chain links TRBV10-3 with TRBJ2-1; 13 positions match TRBD2. The CDR3 runs to 17 residues. The V gene's germline CDR1 is ENHRY and CDR2 SYGVKD. The V gene end was trimmed by 3 bases and the J gene end by 7 bases; junction bases not matched to a gene: 9.

J is TRBJ1-2 and V is TRBV5-5, with D possibly TRBD1 on 6 matching bases. Germline V gene data show CDR1 as SGHKS and CDR2 as YYEKEE (reference sequence). The V end was cut by 4 bases, the J end by 4 bases, with 20 bases between. There are 16 residues in the CDR3. Written as DNA, the CDR3 is TGTGCCAGCAGCCCAGGGGTTATAGGGAGACTCTATGGCTACACCTTC. Amino acid sequence: CASSPGVIGRLYGYTF. Supplemented by reference TRBV5-5 and TRBJ1-2, the full variable domain reads DAGVTQSPTHLIKTRGQQVTLRCSPISGHKSVSWYQQVLGQGPQFIFQYYEKEERGRGNFPDRFSARQFPNYSSELNVNALLLGDSALYLCASSPGVIGRLYGYTFGSGTRLTVV.

The V gene is TRBV2, the J gene TRBJ2-4; 7 bases match TRBD2. The V gene end was trimmed by 8 bases and the J gene end by 5 bases; junction bases not matched to a gene: 9. This CDR3 region has 14 residues. The V gene's germline CDR1 is SNHLY and CDR2 FYNNEI. CDR3 sequence reads: CASGEGRVENIQYF. DNA of the CDR3: TGTGCCAGCGGCGAGGGGAGGGTGGAAAACATTCAGTACTTC.